The 5 T cell receptor beta chains given below trace back to one sample, sequenced in a study of identical twins. TCRdb passed the 5' RACE reads through MiXCR, listing each CDR3 protein once. In the table there are some 590,000 distinct CDR3 sequences, 7.5% to 10% of which are singletons. The same specimen was also included in a second study, on yellow fever vaccine responses in identical twins.

The sequencing sample was made of PBMCs. These receptors all come from a woman in her late teens or twenties in good health.

V is TRBV10-3 and J is TRBJ2-3; D gene unclear. This CDR3 contains 12 residues. Trimming pared 9 bases from V and 3 bases from J, leaving 10 bases between. The germline gives CDR1 ENHRY, CDR2 SYGVKD. CDR3 amino acids: CAMSGRTDTQYF. Written as DNA, the CDR3 is TGTGCCATGTCCGGTAGGACAGATACGCAGTATTTT.

This clonotype came up a few times. This rearrangement joins TRBV7-3 to TRBJ2-1, with 11 nucleotides matching TRBD2. Trimming removed 0 bases from V and 4 bases from J; junction bases left unmatched: 2. This CDR3 has 16 residues. Germline CDR1 reads SGHTA; CDR2 reads FQGTGA. CDR3 sequence: CASSLTGTSGYNEQFF. Written as DNA, the CDR3 is TGTGCCAGCAGCTTAACAGGGACTAGCGGTTACAATGAGCAGTTCTTC.

The chain recombines TRBV12-3 or TRBV12-4 with TRBJ2-1, with 8 positions matching TRBD2. With V trimmed by 6 bases and J by 8 bases, 9 bases remained unmatched. CDR3 length: 14 amino acids. The CDR3 here is CASSLRGGVDEQFF. The CDR3 DNA reads as TGTGCCAGCAGCCTACGGGGGGGAGTAGATGAGCAGTTCTTC.

This clonotype was seen just once. The chain employs TRBV4-3 and TRBJ2-3, with 9 bases aligning to TRBD1. Germline CDR1 is LGHNA and CDR2 is YSLEER. This CDR3 has 14 residues. The V segment lost 1 base and the J segment 5 bases; nucleotides outside the gene matches: 1. CDR3 nucleotides: TGCGCCAGCAGCCAAGTGACAGGGGGAGATACGCAGTATTTT. Encoded protein: CASSQVTGGDTQYF.

This chain uses TRBV11-1 with TRBJ1-5; D gene unclear. The germline V gene has CDR1 SGHAT and CDR2 FQDESV (reference sequence). Trimming removed 5 bases at V and 0 bases at J, with 20 bases between. The CDR3 contains 18 residues. CDR3 coding DNA: TGTGCCAGCAGCCCCGGCGTGGGTACGCTACATAGCAATCAGCCCCAGCATTTT. Translating it yields CASSPGVGTLHSNQPQHF. The whole variable domain, remainder taken from reference TRBV11-1 and TRBJ1-5, is EAEVAQSPRYKITEKSQAVAFWCDPISGHATLYWYRQILGQGPELLVQFQDESVVDDSQLPKDRFSAERLKGVDSTLKIQPAELGDSAMYLCASSPGVGTLHSNQPQHFGDGTRLSIL.